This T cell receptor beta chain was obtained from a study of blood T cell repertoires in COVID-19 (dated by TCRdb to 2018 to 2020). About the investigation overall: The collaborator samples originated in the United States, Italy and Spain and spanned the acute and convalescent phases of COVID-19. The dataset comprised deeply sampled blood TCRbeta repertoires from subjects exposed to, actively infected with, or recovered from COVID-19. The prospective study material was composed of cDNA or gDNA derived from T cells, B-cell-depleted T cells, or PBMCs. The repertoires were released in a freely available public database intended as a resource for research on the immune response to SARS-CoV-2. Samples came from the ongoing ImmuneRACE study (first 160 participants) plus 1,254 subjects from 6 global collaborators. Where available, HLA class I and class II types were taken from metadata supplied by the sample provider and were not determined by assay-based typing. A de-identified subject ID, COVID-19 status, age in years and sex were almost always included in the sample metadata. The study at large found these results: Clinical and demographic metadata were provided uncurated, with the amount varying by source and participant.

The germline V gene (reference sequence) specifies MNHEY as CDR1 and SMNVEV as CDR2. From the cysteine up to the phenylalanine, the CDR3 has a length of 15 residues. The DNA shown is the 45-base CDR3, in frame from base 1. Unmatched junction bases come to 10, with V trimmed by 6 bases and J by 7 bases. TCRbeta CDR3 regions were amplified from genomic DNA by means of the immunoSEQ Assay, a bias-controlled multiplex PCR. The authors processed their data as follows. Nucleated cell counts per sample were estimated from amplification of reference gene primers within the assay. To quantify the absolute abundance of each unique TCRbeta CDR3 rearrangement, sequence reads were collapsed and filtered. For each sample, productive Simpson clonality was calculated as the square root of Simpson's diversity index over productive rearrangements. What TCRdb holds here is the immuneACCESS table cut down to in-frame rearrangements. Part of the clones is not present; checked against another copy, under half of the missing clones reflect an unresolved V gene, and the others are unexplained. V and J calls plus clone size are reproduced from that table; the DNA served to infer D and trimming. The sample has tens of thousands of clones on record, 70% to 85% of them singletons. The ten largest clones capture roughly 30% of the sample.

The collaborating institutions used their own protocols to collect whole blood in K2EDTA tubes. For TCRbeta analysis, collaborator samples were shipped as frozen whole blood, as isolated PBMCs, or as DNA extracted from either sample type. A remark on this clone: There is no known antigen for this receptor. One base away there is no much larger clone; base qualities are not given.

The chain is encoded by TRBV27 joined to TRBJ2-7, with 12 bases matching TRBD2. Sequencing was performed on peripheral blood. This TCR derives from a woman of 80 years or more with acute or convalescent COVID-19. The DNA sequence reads TGTGCCAGCAGCCCGACTAGCGGGGGTCCTCTAGAGCAGTACTTC. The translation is CASSPTSGGPLEQYF.